This T cell receptor beta chain appears in the sequencing data of a study of OX40 agonist ivuxolimab in advanced cancers. Findings and caveats of the study: Within 6 weeks, CD4+ and CD8+ blood T cells expanded clonally at 0.1 to 3.0 mg/kg.

Sequencing was performed with immunoSEQ multiplex PCR; in TCRdb, only in-frame clones are kept and a portion is missing. The table records almost 70,000 clones, 60% to 85% of them present only once. Trimming pared 6 bases from V and 1 base from J, leaving 11 bases between. Germline assignment: CDR1 MNHNY and CDR2 SVGAGI (reference sequence). The CDR3 is made up of 14 amino acids. Enrollment shut out patients with autoimmune disease history or systemic immunosuppression. As to this clone: As yet, its antigen is unknown.

Source: CD4+ or CD8+ T cells sorted from blood, taken in a trial of the OX40 agonist ivuxolimab. V usage is TRBV6-6 and J usage is TRBJ2-3; D may correspond to TRBD1 or TRBD2 (6 bases each). The receptor's source is an adult with an advanced solid tumor such as melanoma, head and neck, liver or kidney cancer. The CDR3 spells CASRTEGGTDTQYF. CDR3 DNA sequence: TGTGCCAGCAGAACGGAGGGGGGCACAGATACGCAGTATTTT.